This TCR beta chain appears in the sequencing data of a study of metastatic and nonmetastatic thyroid tumors. In its sample, this clone was seen a few times. Among the patients, none had received any treatment before thyroid surgery. Using MiXCR, TCRdb reanalyzed the PCR reads. The table records some 17,000 clones, roughly 22% of them present only once. The sequence was obtained from a female donor with papillary thyroid cancer or a benign thyroid nodule (not recorded which). Some clones in this sample may be carry-over from other donors' samples. The specimen sequenced was adjacent normal tissue.

CDR3 amino acids: CASSQDGQGGKYEQYF. CDR3 in DNA: TGTGCCAGCAGCCAAGATGGACAGGGCGGAAAGTACGAGCAGTACTTC. The J gene is TRBJ2-7, the V gene TRBV4-2, with 8 bases fitting TRBD1. Unmatched junction bases numbered 8, after V lost 0 bases and J lost 4 bases. The CDR3 is 16 residues long. The germline V gene has CDR1 LGHNA and CDR2 YNFKEQ.